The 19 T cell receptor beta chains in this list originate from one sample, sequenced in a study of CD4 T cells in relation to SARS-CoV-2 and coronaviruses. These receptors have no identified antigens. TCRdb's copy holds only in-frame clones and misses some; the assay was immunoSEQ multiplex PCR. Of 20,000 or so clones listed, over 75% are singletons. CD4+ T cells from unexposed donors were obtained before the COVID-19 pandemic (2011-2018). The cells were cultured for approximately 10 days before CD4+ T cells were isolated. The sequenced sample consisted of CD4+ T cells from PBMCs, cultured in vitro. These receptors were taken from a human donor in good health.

The DNA of the CDR3 is TGTGCCAGCAGCTCTACAGGGGCAGGGGGAGAGACCCAGTACTTC. Translated: CASSSTGAGGETQYF. The V call is TRBV7-3, the J call TRBJ2-5; 7 positions match TRBD1. The CDR3 spans 15 residues. V lost 4 bases, J lost 4 bases, and 9 bases stayed unmatched. CDR1 is SGHTA, CDR2 FQGTGA, per germline.

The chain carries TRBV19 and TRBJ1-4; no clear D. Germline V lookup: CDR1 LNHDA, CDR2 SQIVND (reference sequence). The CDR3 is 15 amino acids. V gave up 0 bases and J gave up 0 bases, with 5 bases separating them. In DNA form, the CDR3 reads TGTGCCAGTAGTATAGACGGGGCAACTAATGAAAAACTGTTTTTT. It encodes CASSIDGATNEKLFF.

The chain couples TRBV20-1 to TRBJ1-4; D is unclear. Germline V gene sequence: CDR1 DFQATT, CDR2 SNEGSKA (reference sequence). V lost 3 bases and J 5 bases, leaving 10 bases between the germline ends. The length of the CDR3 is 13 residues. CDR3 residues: CSASSAGNEKLFF. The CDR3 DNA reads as TGCAGTGCTAGTTCGGCAGGAAATGAAAAACTGTTTTTT.

CDR3 coding DNA: TGTGCCAGCAGCCCCCTGCAGGGAGGAGATGAAAAACTGTTTTTT. Translated, it gives CASSPLQGGDEKLFF. The rearrangement joins TRBV7-8 to TRBJ1-4; possibly TRBD1 for D (5 bases). Germline V CDR1 and CDR2: SGHVS, FQNEAQ. CDR3 length equals 15 residues. Trimming stripped 5 bases from V and 6 bases from J, with 16 bases between.

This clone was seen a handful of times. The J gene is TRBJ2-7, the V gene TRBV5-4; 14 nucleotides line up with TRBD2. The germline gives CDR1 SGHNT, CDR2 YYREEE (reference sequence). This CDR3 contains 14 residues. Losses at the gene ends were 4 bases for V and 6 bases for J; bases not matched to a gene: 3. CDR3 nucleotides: TGTGCCAGCAGCCCGGGACTAGCGGGAGTCGAGCAGTACTTC. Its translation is CASSPGLAGVEQYF.

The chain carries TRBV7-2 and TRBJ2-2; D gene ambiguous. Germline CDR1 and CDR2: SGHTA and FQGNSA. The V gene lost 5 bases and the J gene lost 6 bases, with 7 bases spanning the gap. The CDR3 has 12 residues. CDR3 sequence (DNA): TGTGCCAGCAGCCCCTTCGCCGGGGAGCTGTTTTTT. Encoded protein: CASSPFAGELFF.

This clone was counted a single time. Here the CDR3 reads CAISEGAYNEQFF. The CDR3 DNA sequence: TGTGCCATCAGTGAGGGAGCCTACAATGAGCAGTTCTTC. The chain employs TRBV10-3 and TRBJ2-1; no clear D. The CDR3 consists of 13 residues. Per the germline V gene, CDR1 is ENHRY and CDR2 is SYGVKD. Deletions cut 2 bases from V and 2 bases from J, with 4 bases between.

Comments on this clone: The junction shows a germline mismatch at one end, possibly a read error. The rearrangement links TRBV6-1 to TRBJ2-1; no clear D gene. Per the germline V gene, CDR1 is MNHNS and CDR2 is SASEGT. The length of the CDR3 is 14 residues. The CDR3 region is CASSKAYDLNEQFF. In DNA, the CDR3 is TGTGCCAGCAGTAAAGCATACGACCTCAATGAGCAGTTCTTC.

DNA of the CDR3: TGTGCCACCAGTGTCTCCGGGGAGCTGTTTTTT. Residues: CATSVSGELFF. The gene calls are TRBV24-1 and TRBJ2-2, with D uncertain. The V end was cut by 5 bases, the J end by 6 bases, with 3 bases between. The CDR3 is 11 residues long. Per the germline V gene, CDR1 is KGHDR and CDR2 is SFDVKD.

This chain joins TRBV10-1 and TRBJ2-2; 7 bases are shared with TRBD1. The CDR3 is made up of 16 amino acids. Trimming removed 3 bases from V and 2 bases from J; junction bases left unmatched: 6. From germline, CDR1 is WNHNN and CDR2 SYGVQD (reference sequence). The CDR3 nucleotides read TGCGCCAGCAGTGACCCGGGGACAGCCAACACCGGGGAGCTGTTTTTT. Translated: CASSDPGTANTGELFF.

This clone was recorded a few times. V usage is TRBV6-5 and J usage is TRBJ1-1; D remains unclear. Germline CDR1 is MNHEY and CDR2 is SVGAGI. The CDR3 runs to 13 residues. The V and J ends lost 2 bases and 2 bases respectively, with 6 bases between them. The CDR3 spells CASSYVSNTEAFF. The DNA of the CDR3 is TGTGCCAGCAGTTACGTGTCCAACACTGAAGCTTTCTTT.

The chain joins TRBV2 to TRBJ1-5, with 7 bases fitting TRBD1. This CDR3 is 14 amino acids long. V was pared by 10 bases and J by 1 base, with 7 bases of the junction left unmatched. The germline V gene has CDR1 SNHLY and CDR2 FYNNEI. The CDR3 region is CATKTGISNQPQHF. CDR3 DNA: TGTGCCACAAAGACAGGGATCAGCAATCAGCCCCAGCATTTT.

The CDR3 here is CASSPGTSGSPDTQYF. Here the CDR3 DNA reads TGTGCCAGCAGCCCCGGGACTAGCGGGAGTCCAGATACGCAGTATTTT. The chain couples TRBV3-1 (or the pseudogene TRBV3-2) to TRBJ2-3; TRBD2 agrees at 14 bases. With 4 bases clipped from V and 4 bases from J, the junction kept 4 bases outside the gene matches. The CDR3 sequence is 16 residues long. Germline lookup yields CDR1 LGHDT and CDR2 YNNKEL (reference sequence).

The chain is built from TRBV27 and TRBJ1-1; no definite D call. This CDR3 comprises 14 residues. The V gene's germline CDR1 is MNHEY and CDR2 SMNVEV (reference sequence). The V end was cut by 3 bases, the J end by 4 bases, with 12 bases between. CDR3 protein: CASSFAPEGTEAFF. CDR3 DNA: TGTGCCAGCAGTTTTGCCCCCGAGGGCACTGAAGCTTTCTTT.

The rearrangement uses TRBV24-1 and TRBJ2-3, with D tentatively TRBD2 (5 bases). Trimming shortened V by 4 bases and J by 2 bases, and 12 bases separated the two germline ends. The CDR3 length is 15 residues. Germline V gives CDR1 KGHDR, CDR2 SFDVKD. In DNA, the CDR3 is TGTGCCACCAGTGACCAGCGGACTTACACAGATACGCAGTATTTT. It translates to CATSDQRTYTDTQYF.

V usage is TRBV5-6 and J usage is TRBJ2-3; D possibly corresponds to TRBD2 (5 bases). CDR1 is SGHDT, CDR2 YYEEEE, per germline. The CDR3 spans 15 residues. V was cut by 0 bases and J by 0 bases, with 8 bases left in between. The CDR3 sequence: CASSLAGISTDTQYF. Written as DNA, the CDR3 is TGTGCCAGCAGCTTGGCCGGGATTAGCACAGATACGCAGTATTTT.

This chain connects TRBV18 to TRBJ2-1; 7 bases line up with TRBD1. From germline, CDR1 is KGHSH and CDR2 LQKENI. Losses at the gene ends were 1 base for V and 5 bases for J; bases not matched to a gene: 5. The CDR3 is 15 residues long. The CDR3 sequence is CASSPRDSTHNEQFF. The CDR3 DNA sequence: TGTGCCAGCTCACCACGGGACAGTACCCACAATGAGCAGTTCTTC.

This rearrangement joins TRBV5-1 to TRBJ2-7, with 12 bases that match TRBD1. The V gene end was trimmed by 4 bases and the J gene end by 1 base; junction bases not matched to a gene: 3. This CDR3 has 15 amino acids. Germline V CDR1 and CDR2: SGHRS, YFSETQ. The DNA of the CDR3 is TGCGCCAGCAGCACGGGACAGGGGGCTTCCTACGAGCAGTACTTC. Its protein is CASSTGQGASYEQYF.

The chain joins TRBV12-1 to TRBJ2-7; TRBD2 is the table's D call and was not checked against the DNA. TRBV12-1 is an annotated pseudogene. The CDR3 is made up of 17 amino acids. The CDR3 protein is CASSFNHGLAGVYEQYF. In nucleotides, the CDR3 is TGTGCCAGCAGCTTTAATCACGGACTAGCGGGAGTATACGAGCAGTACTTC.